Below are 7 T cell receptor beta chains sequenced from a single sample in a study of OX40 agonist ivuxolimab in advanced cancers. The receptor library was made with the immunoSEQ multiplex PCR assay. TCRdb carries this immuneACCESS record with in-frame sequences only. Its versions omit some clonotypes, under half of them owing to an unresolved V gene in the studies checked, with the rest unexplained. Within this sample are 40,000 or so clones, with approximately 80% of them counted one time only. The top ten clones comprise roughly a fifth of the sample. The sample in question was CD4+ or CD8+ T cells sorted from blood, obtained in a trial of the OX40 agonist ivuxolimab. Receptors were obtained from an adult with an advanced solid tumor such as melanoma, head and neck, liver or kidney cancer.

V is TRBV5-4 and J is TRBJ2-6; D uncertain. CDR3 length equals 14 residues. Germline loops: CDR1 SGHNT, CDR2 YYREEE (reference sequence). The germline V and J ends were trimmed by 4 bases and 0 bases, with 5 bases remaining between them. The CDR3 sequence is CASSHSSGANVLTF. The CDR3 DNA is TGTGCCAGCAGCCATAGCTCTGGGGCCAACGTCCTGACTTTC.

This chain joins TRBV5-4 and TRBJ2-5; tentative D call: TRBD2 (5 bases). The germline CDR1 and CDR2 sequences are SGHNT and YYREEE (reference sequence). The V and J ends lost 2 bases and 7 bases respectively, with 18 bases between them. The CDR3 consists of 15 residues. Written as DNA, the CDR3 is TGTGCCAGCAGCTTTAGGACCCGACTCGCGGGGACCCAGTACTTC. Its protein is CASSFRTRLAGTQYF. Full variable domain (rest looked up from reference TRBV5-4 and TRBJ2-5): ETGVTQSPTHLIKTRGQQVTLRCSSQSGHNTVSWYQQALGQGPQFIFQYYREEENGRGNFPPRFSGLQFPNYSSELNVNALELDDSALYLCASSFRTRLAGTQYFGPGTRLLVL.

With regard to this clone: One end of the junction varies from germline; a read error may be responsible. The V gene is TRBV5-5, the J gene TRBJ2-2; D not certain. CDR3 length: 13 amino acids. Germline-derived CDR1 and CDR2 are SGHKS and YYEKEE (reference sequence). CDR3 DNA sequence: TGCGCCAGCAGCCAAGATCAAACCGGGGAGCTGTTTTTT. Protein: CASSQDQTGELFF.

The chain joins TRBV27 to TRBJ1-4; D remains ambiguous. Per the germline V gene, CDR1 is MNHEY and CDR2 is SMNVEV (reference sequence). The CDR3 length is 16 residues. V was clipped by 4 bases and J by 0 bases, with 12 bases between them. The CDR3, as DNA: TGTGCCAGCAGTTCCGAGGGCCACACAACTAATGAAAAACTGTTTTTT. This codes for CASSSEGHTTNEKLFF.

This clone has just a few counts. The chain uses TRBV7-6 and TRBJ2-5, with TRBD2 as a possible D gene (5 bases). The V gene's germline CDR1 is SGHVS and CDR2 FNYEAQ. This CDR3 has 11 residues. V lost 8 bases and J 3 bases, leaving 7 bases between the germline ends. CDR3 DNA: TGTGCCAGCTCCGGGGAAGAGACCCAGTACTTC. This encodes CASSGEETQYF. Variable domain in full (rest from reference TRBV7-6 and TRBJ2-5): GAGVSQSPRYKVTKRGQDVALRCDPISGHVSLYWYRQALGQGPEFLTYFNYEAQQDKSGLPNDRFSAERPEGSISTLTIQRTEQRDSAMYRCASSGEETQYFGPGTRLLVL.

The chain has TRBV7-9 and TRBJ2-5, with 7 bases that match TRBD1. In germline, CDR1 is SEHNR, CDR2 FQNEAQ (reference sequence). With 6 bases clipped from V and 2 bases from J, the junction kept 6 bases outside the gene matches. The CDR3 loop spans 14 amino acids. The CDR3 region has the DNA TGTGCCAGCAGTACGGGGACAGTTCAAGAGACCCAGTACTTC. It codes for CASSTGTVQETQYF. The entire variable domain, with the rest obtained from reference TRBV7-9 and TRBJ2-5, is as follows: DTGVSQNPRHKITKRGQNVTFRCDPISEHNRLYWYRQTLGQGPEFLTYFQNEAQLEKSRLLSDRFSAERPKGSFSTLEIQRTEQGDSAMYLCASSTGTVQETQYFGPGTRLLVL.

The CDR3 coding sequence is TGTGCCAGCAGTTACGGAGGGGGGGAGACCCAGTACTTC. Translation gives CASSYGGGETQYF. The J gene is TRBJ2-5, the V gene TRBV6-6; tentatively, D is TRBD1 or TRBD2 (6 bases each). This CDR3 contains 13 residues. Germline CDR1 reads MNHNY; CDR2 reads SVGAGI (reference sequence). The ends were cut back, 2 bases at V and 5 bases at J, with 9 bases in the middle.